These 8 T cell receptor beta chains share one sample of origin, sequenced in a study of Graves' ophthalmopathy and Graves' hyperthyroidism. CDR3 regions of TCR beta were amplified from RNA transcripts. Following a first-round RT-PCR that used HTBI primers, a second-round multiplex PCR was carried out. One entry per CDR3 protein results from TCRdb running MiXCR on the multiplex PCR reads. This table holds a few hundred thousand distinct CDR3 sequences, roughly a sixth found once. What was sequenced was peripheral blood. These receptors were obtained from an adult woman with stable Graves' hyperthyroidism.

The table lists this clonotype with many counts. The gene calls are TRBV15 and TRBJ1-2; no clear D. The CDR3 contains 14 residues. Germline V gives CDR1 LNHNV, CDR2 YYDKDF (reference sequence). Trimming pared 0 bases from V and 5 bases from J, leaving 10 bases between. The CDR3 loop is CATSRDKAAYGYTF. CDR3 DNA: TGTGCCACCAGCAGAGATAAGGCAGCGTATGGCTACACCTTC.

This clonotype was counted ten times or more. The chain is built from TRBV7-2 and TRBJ1-1; D perhaps matches TRBD1 (5 bases). The V end was cut by 2 bases, the J end by 2 bases, with 12 bases between. The germline V gene encodes CDR1 SGHTA and CDR2 FQGNSA. The CDR3 has 15 amino acids. The CDR3 loop is CASSLLGGRNTEAFF. CDR3 nucleotide sequence: TGTGCCAGCAGCTTATTGGGGGGGAGAAACACTGAAGCTTTCTTT.

This clonotype showed up many times. This chain uses TRBV12-3 or TRBV12-4 with TRBJ1-1, with D unresolved. The CDR3 has 11 residues. Trimming took off 3 bases at V and 13 bases at J, with 12 bases between the two ends. CDR3 amino acids: CASSLSTVLFF. The CDR3 coding sequence is TGTGCCAGCAGTTTGAGTACGGTCCTTTTCTTT.

This clonotype was seen ten or more times. The chain couples TRBV5-1 to TRBJ1-1; 8 bases line up with TRBD1. The trim removed 3 bases at V and 0 bases at J, leaving 13 bases unmatched. The germline V gene encodes CDR1 SGHRS and CDR2 YFSETQ. CDR3 length: 18 amino acids. CDR3 DNA: TGCGCCAGCAGCTCACAGGGGGTGAGGTTGGGGTTGAACACTGAAGCTTTCTTT. Residues: CASSSQGVRLGLNTEAFF. Supplemented by reference TRBV5-1 and TRBJ1-1, the full variable domain reads KAGVTQTPRYLIKTRGQQVTLSCSPISGHRSVSWYQQTPGQGLQFLFEYFSETQRNKGNFPGRFSGRQFSNSRSEMNVSTLELGDSALYLCASSSQGVRLGLNTEAFFGQGTRLTVV.

This clonotype was recorded many times. The chain joins TRBV6-1 to TRBJ1-1; 10 positions agree with TRBD1. After removal of 5 bases from V and 4 bases from J, the junction contained 7 bases not matched to a gene. The CDR3 has 15 amino acids. CDR1 is MNHNS, CDR2 SASEGT, per germline. As DNA, the CDR3 is TGTGCCAGCAGTCTAAACCGGGACAGGGGCACTGAAGCTTTCTTT. Translation gives CASSLNRDRGTEAFF.

Ten or more counts support this clonotype. The J gene is TRBJ1-5, the V gene TRBV19; tentatively, D is TRBD1 (5 bases). CDR3 size: 15 residues. CDR1 is LNHDA and CDR2 is SQIVND in the germline V gene (reference sequence). V lost 3 bases and J 0 bases, leaving 9 bases between the germline ends. CDR3: CASSIWGNSNQPQHF. CDR3 coding DNA: TGTGCCAGTAGTATTTGGGGGAATAGCAATCAGCCCCAGCATTTT.

The rearrangement joins TRBV7-8 to TRBJ1-3; 7 bases align to TRBD1. V was clipped by 7 bases and J by 2 bases; unmatched bases: 14. Germline CDR1 is SGHVS and CDR2 is FQNEAQ. CDR3 length: 17 amino acids. As DNA, the CDR3 is TGTGCCAGCAAACCAACAGGGGCGGAACTGGCTGGAAACACCATATATTTT. Translated: CASKPTGAELAGNTIYF.

This clonotype has a count of ten or more. The chain employs TRBV6-1 and TRBJ2-5, with 7 positions matching TRBD2. Trimming took 2 bases from V and 4 from J; bases not matched to a gene: 13. CDR1 MNHNS and CDR2 SASEGT come from the germline V gene. The CDR3 length is 17 residues. The CDR3 is CASSEMSSGVRPETQYF. The CDR3 bases are TGTGCCAGCAGTGAAATGTCTAGCGGAGTTCGGCCAGAGACCCAGTACTTC.